The rows below give T cell receptor beta chains drawn from one sample of a study of shared clonotypes between healthy human individuals. Sequenced by immunoSEQ multiplex PCR; TCRdb stores in-frame clones only, minus some. The sample carries some 2,500,000 clones, under 95% recorded once. Material: naive CD4+ T cells from PBMCs. The receptors here all came from a man younger than 35 in good health. Some clones in this sample may be carry-over from other donors' samples. The CDR3 runs from the conserved cysteine through the conserved F or W. D genes are given only for firm matches. Clone size appears in some rows only: once, few, many, or a class for an expanded clone.

v_call	j_call	clone_size	d_call	cdr3_aa	cdr3_nt
TRBV4-2	TRBJ2-7	NA	NA	CASSQDSYEQYF	TGTGCCAGCAGCCAGGATTCCTACGAGCAGTACTTC
TRBV10-3	TRBJ2-7	NA	NA	CAISESSGGTPIQYF	TGTGCCATCAGTGAGTCGTCAGGTGGAACTCCGATCCAGTACTTC
TRBV2	TRBJ1-3	NA	NA	CASSDEGGTGNTIYF	TGTGCCAGCAGTGATGAGGGGGGCACTGGAAACACCATATATTTT
TRBV6-1	TRBJ2-7	NA	NA	CASIPGLYSYEQYF	TGTGCCAGCATCCCGGGACTTTACTCCTACGAGCAGTACTTC
TRBV5-1	TRBJ2-7	NA	NA	CASSLKSSASSYEQYF	TGCGCCAGCAGCTTGAAATCCAGCGCTAGCTCCTACGAGCAGTACTTC
TRBV11-2	TRBJ2-7	NA	NA	CASSHGGSRWHEQYF	TGTGCCAGCAGCCATGGTGGTTCGAGGTGGCACGAGCAGTACTTC
TRBV5-1	TRBJ1-4	NA	TRBD1	CASSFGQGSEKLFF	TGCGCCAGCAGCTTCGGACAGGGGAGTGAAAAACTGTTTTTT
TRBV7-7	TRBJ2-3	NA	TRBD2	CASSLGGSGSPSTDTQYF	TGTGCCAGCAGCTTAGGAGGTAGCGGGAGTCCCTCCACAGATACGCAGTATTTT
TRBV19	TRBJ1-1	NA	TRBD1	CASSIRGTGNTEAFF	TGTGCCAGTAGTATACGCGGGACAGGGAACACTGAAGCTTTCTTT
TRBV28	TRBJ2-1	NA	TRBD1	CASRSTGVPREQFF	TGTGCCAGCAGGTCAACAGGGGTCCCTAGGGAGCAGTTCTTC
TRBV29-1	TRBJ1-1	NA	NA	CSVERDMNTEAFF	TGCAGCGTTGAAAGGGACATGAACACTGAAGCTTTCTTT
TRBV18	TRBJ2-3	NA	TRBD2	CASSPASGTDTQYF	TGTGCCAGCTCACCAGCTAGCGGGACCGATACGCAGTATTTT
TRBV7-9	TRBJ2-5	NA	TRBD1	CASSLQGAGETQYF	TGTGCCAGCAGCTTACAGGGGGCGGGGGAGACCCAGTACTTC
TRBV5-1	TRBJ1-4	NA	TRBD1	CASSLAGRQGRAGGGELFF	TGCGCCAGCAGCTTGGCAGGGAGACAGGGCAGAGCAGGCGGGGGGGAACTGTTTTTT
TRBV29-1	TRBJ2-7	NA	NA	CSVESVPGAYEQYF	TGCAGCGTTGAATCTGTACCGGGAGCCTACGAGCAGTACTTC
TRBV7-9	TRBJ2-1	NA	TRBD2	CASSFAREGEQFF	TGTGCCAGCAGCTTTGCCCGGGAGGGCGAGCAGTTCTTC
TRBV7-9	TRBJ2-7	NA	TRBD2	CASSRLADSYEQYF	TGTGCCAGCAGTCGACTAGCGGACTCCTACGAGCAGTACTTC
TRBV4-1	TRBJ1-2	NA	TRBD1	CASSQDRGKGAIDYGYTF	TGCGCCAGCAGCCAAGATCGGGGGAAGGGGGCTATTGACTATGGCTACACCTTC
TRBV15	TRBJ1-5	NA	NA	CATSRAGGDQPQHF	TGTGCCACCAGCAGAGCGGGTGGGGACCAGCCCCAGCATTTT
TRBV7-2	TRBJ1-5	NA	TRBD1	CASSLETGDQPQHF	TGTGCCAGCAGCTTAGAGACAGGGGACCAGCCCCAGCATTTT
TRBV4-3	TRBJ2-7	NA	NA	CAGPVTRTYEQYF	TGCGCCGGCCCCGTTACACGGACCTACGAGCAGTACTTC
TRBV5-8	TRBJ1-3	once	NA	CASSTGRFPSGNTIYF	TGTGCCAGCAGCACGGGACGCTTCCCCTCTGGAAACACCATATATTTT
TRBV19	TRBJ2-7	NA	TRBD2	CASRVAGGPYEQYF	TGTGCCAGTAGGGTAGCGGGAGGACCCTACGAGCAGTACTTC
TRBV7-2	TRBJ2-7	NA	TRBD2	CASSRIAGVWYEQYF	TGTGCCAGCAGCCGCATAGCGGGAGTATGGTACGAGCAGTACTTC
TRBV5-1	TRBJ2-7	NA	NA	CASSLAAGVAYEQYF	TGCGCCAGCAGCTTGGCGGCAGGGGTTGCCTACGAGCAGTACTTC
TRBV6-1	TRBJ2-5	NA	NA	CASSPGTLGRETQYF	TGTGCCAGCAGTCCCGGGACACTGGGGCGGGAGACCCAGTACTTC
TRBV6-5	TRBJ1-1	once	TRBD1	CASSRGQGNTEAFF	TGTGCCAGCAGCCGAGGACAGGGGAACACTGAAGCTTTCTTT
TRBV7-8	TRBJ1-1	NA	NA	CASIPPVGGTEAFF	TGTGCCAGCATCCCTCCGGTGGGTGGTACTGAAGCTTTCTTT
TRBV28	TRBJ1-2	few	NA	CASSLADNYGYTF	TGTGCCAGCAGTTTAGCAGATAACTATGGCTACACCTTC
TRBV5-5	TRBJ2-7	NA	TRBD2	CASSLVLAGYEQYF	TGTGCCAGCAGCTTGGTACTAGCGGGGTACGAGCAGTACTTC
TRBV10-3	TRBJ2-3	NA	TRBD2	CAISPSGRLPDTQYF	TGTGCCATCAGCCCAAGCGGGAGGTTACCAGATACGCAGTATTTT
TRBV29-1	TRBJ1-5	few	NA	CSVGGGNQPQHF	TGCAGCGTTGGAGGGGGCAATCAGCCCCAGCATTTT
TRBV7-2	TRBJ2-2	NA	NA	CASSSRGSGELFF	TGTGCCAGCAGCTCCAGGGGCTCCGGGGAGCTGTTTTTT